These T cell receptor beta chains were read from a single sample in a study of T cells in Graves' hyperthyroidism and ophthalmopathy. TCRdb ran MiXCR on the multiplex PCR reads and lists one entry per CDR3 protein. The table shows 500,000 or so distinct CDR3 sequences, with about 16% occurring only once. The sample consisted of blood. The receptors come from a young woman with Graves' ophthalmopathy. Both conserved end residues are part of each CDR3. D genes are given only for firm matches. The size field is filled for only some rows; it gives once, few, many or a size class.

clone_size: few
j_call: TRBJ1-1
d_call: .
v_call: TRBV6-6
cdr3_aa: CASSYAGEAFF
cdr3_nt: TGTGCCAGCAGTTACGCCGGCGAAGCTTTCTTT

clone_size: many
j_call: TRBJ2-7
d_call: TRBD2
v_call: TRBV20-1
cdr3_aa: CSARTSGGGYEQYF
cdr3_nt: TGCAGTGCTAGGACTAGCGGAGGGGGCTACGAGCAGTACTTC

clone_size: .
j_call: TRBJ2-7
d_call: .
v_call: TRBV4-1
cdr3_aa: CASSQLNRWETGFNYEQYF
cdr3_nt: TGCGCCAGCAGCCAACTCAATAGGTGGGAGACAGGATTTAACTACGAGCAGTACTTC

clone_size: many
j_call: TRBJ2-2
d_call: .
v_call: TRBV30
cdr3_aa: CACYKGDTKYTGELFF
cdr3_nt: TGTGCCTGCTATAAGGGGGACACAAAATACACCGGGGAGCTGTTTTTT

clone_size: many
j_call: TRBJ1-1
d_call: .
v_call: TRBV7-2
cdr3_aa: CASSPLIVNTEAFF
cdr3_nt: TGTGCCAGCAGCCCCCTCATAGTGAACACTGAAGCTTTCTTT

clone_size: .
j_call: TRBJ2-1
d_call: .
v_call: TRBV7-9
cdr3_aa: CASSPTNAQFGNEQFF
cdr3_nt: TGTGCCAGCAGCCCCACTAACGCCCAGTTCGGCAATGAGCAGTTCTTC

clone_size: .
j_call: TRBJ2-7
d_call: TRBD1
v_call: TRBV5-1
cdr3_aa: CASSPRDSGGAYEQYF
cdr3_nt: TGCGCCAGCAGCCCACGGGACAGTGGGGGAGCCTACGAGCAGTACTTC

clone_size: many
j_call: TRBJ2-1
d_call: TRBD2
v_call: TRBV7-3
cdr3_aa: CASSLRLAGHNEQFF
cdr3_nt: TGTGCCAGCAGCTTACGGCTAGCGGGACACAATGAGCAGTTCTTC

clone_size: few
j_call: TRBJ2-3
d_call: .
v_call: TRBV19
cdr3_aa: CASSIPTRDTDTQYF
cdr3_nt: TGTGCCAGTAGTATTCCCACACGAGACACAGATACGCAGTATTTT

clone_size: few
j_call: TRBJ2-3
d_call: .
v_call: TRBV9
cdr3_aa: CASSVGRLTDTQYF
cdr3_nt: TGTGCCAGCAGCGTAGGGAGGTTGACAGATACGCAGTATTTT

clone_size: many
j_call: TRBJ1-1
d_call: .
v_call: TRBV12-3/TRBV12-4
cdr3_aa: CASSLGVRHAEAFF
cdr3_nt: TGTGCCAGCAGTTTAGGGGTCCGACACGCTGAAGCTTTCTTT

clone_size: .
j_call: TRBJ2-7
d_call: TRBD2
v_call: TRBV29-1
cdr3_aa: CSVETGGTSSYEQYF
cdr3_nt: TGCAGCGTTGAAACGGGGGGGACAAGCTCCTACGAGCAGTACTTC

clone_size: .
j_call: TRBJ2-1
d_call: TRBD2
v_call: TRBV7-3
cdr3_aa: CASSWGLAETSYNEQFF
cdr3_nt: TGTGCCAGCAGCTGGGGACTAGCGGAGACCTCCTACAATGAGCAGTTCTTC

clone_size: few
j_call: TRBJ2-1
d_call: .
v_call: TRBV24-1
cdr3_aa: CATSDALPLDNEQFF
cdr3_nt: TGTGCCACCAGTGACGCTCTGCCCCTGGACAATGAGCAGTTCTTC

clone_size: .
j_call: TRBJ2-2
d_call: TRBD2
v_call: TRBV20-1
cdr3_aa: CSARTSATGELFF
cdr3_nt: TGCAGTGCCAGGACTAGCGCAACCGGGGAGCTGTTTTTT

clone_size: .
j_call: TRBJ2-1
d_call: .
v_call: TRBV6-2/TRBV6-3
cdr3_aa: CASSWDGNYNEQFF
cdr3_nt: TGTGCCAGCAGTTGGGACGGGAACTACAATGAGCAGTTCTTC

clone_size: .
j_call: TRBJ1-2
d_call: .
v_call: TRBV30
cdr3_aa: CAWSKDSLNYGYTF
cdr3_nt: TGTGCCTGGAGTAAGGACAGTCTTAACTATGGCTACACCTTC

clone_size: many
j_call: TRBJ2-7
d_call: TRBD2
v_call: TRBV7-6
cdr3_aa: CASTLESGRASYEQYF
cdr3_nt: TGTGCCAGCACCCTAGAAAGCGGGAGGGCATCCTACGAGCAGTACTTC

clone_size: .
j_call: TRBJ2-7
d_call: TRBD2
v_call: TRBV20-1
cdr3_aa: CSARVKGREAYEQYF
cdr3_nt: TGCAGTGCTAGAGTTAAGGGGCGGGAGGCCTACGAGCAGTACTTC

clone_size: .
j_call: TRBJ2-3
d_call: .
v_call: TRBV6-4
cdr3_aa: CASSETETDTQYF
cdr3_nt: TGTGCCAGCAGTGAGACAGAGACAGATACGCAGTATTTT

clone_size: many
j_call: TRBJ2-2
d_call: .
v_call: TRBV10-1
cdr3_aa: CASSDQNTGELFF
cdr3_nt: TGCGCCAGCAGTGACCAGAACACCGGGGAGCTGTTTTTT

clone_size: few
j_call: TRBJ1-6
d_call: TRBD1
v_call: TRBV7-2
cdr3_aa: CASSPFTGGGGSPLHF
cdr3_nt: TGTGCCAGCAGCCCCTTTACAGGGGGAGGCGGCTCACCCCTCCACTTT

clone_size: .
j_call: TRBJ2-7
d_call: TRBD1
v_call: TRBV4-1
cdr3_aa: CASSASGTGGDEQYF
cdr3_nt: TGCGCCAGCAGCGCATCCGGGACAGGGGGCGACGAGCAGTACTTC

clone_size: few
j_call: TRBJ2-5
d_call: .
v_call: TRBV30
cdr3_aa: CAWSVLPETQYF
cdr3_nt: TGTGCCTGGAGTGTACTCCCGGAGACCCAGTACTTC

clone_size: .
j_call: TRBJ2-7
d_call: TRBD2
v_call: TRBV9
cdr3_aa: CASSVGAAGVSEQYF
cdr3_nt: TGTGCCAGCAGCGTAGGGGCAGCGGGAGTCTCCGAGCAGTACTTC

clone_size: many
j_call: TRBJ2-5
d_call: .
v_call: TRBV18
cdr3_aa: CASSPPVPQETQYF
cdr3_nt: TGTGCCAGCTCACCACCGGTCCCACAAGAGACCCAGTACTTC

clone_size: .
j_call: TRBJ2-7
d_call: .
v_call: TRBV20-1
cdr3_aa: CSARDRQAVYEQYF
cdr3_nt: TGCAGTGCTAGAGATCGACAGGCCGTCTACGAGCAGTACTTC

clone_size: many
j_call: TRBJ1-1
d_call: .
v_call: TRBV16
cdr3_aa: CASLPGGVSTEAFF
cdr3_nt: TGTGCCAGCCTGCCTGGGGGAGTGAGCACTGAAGCTTTCTTT

clone_size: few
j_call: TRBJ1-4
d_call: .
v_call: TRBV28
cdr3_aa: CASSSRDREKLFF
cdr3_nt: TGTGCCAGCAGTAGTAGAGATAGGGAAAAACTGTTTTTT

clone_size: many
j_call: TRBJ2-7
d_call: .
v_call: TRBV7-9
cdr3_aa: CASSPQNEQYF
cdr3_nt: TGTGCCAGCAGCCCACAGAACGAGCAGTACTTC

clone_size: few
j_call: TRBJ2-1
d_call: .
v_call: TRBV28
cdr3_aa: CASSLIFQHALGNNEQFF
cdr3_nt: TGTGCCAGCAGTTTAATCTTCCAGCACGCACTAGGAAACAATGAGCAGTTCTTC

clone_size: many
j_call: TRBJ2-2
d_call: .
v_call: TRBV12-3/TRBV12-4
cdr3_aa: CASSQESWSGELFF
cdr3_nt: TGTGCCAGCAGCCAAGAGAGCTGGTCCGGGGAGCTGTTTTTT

clone_size: many
j_call: TRBJ2-3
d_call: .
v_call: TRBV28
cdr3_aa: CASSFFDTQYF
cdr3_nt: TGTGCCAGCAGTTTTTTTGATACGCAGTATTTT

clone_size: .
j_call: TRBJ2-5
d_call: TRBD2
v_call: TRBV6-1
cdr3_aa: CASNFGRTSGSLGETQYF
cdr3_nt: TGTGCCAGCAACTTTGGAAGGACTAGCGGGAGTCTGGGAGAGACCCAGTACTTC

clone_size: .
j_call: TRBJ2-3
d_call: .
v_call: TRBV7-2
cdr3_aa: CASSPREPTDTQYF
cdr3_nt: TGTGCCAGCAGCCCCCGGGAGCCCACAGATACGCAGTATTTT

clone_size: many
j_call: TRBJ1-1
d_call: .
v_call: TRBV20-1
cdr3_aa: CSARDRAQNTEAFF
cdr3_nt: TGCAGTGCTAGAGACAGAGCACAGAACACTGAAGCTTTCTTT

clone_size: few
j_call: TRBJ1-3
d_call: .
v_call: TRBV3-1
cdr3_aa: CASSPGGLSGNTIYF
cdr3_nt: TGTGCCAGCAGCCCTGGGGGGCTCTCTGGAAACACCATATATTTT

clone_size: many
j_call: TRBJ2-7
d_call: TRBD2
v_call: TRBV10-3
cdr3_aa: CAITKTSGGYEQYF
cdr3_nt: TGTGCCATCACGAAGACTAGCGGGGGTTACGAGCAGTACTTC

clone_size: few
j_call: TRBJ2-1
d_call: TRBD2
v_call: TRBV20-1
cdr3_aa: CNARDTASGSHNEQFF
cdr3_nt: TGCAATGCTAGAGATACGGCTAGCGGGAGCCACAATGAGCAGTTCTTC

clone_size: .
j_call: TRBJ2-2
d_call: TRBD1
v_call: TRBV28
cdr3_aa: CATWTGYTGELFF
cdr3_nt: TGTGCCACCTGGACAGGGTACACCGGGGAGCTGTTTTTT

clone_size: many
j_call: TRBJ2-3
d_call: TRBD1
v_call: TRBV12-3/TRBV12-4
cdr3_aa: CASTQTPTGIGTDTQYF
cdr3_nt: TGTGCCAGCACCCAGACCCCGACAGGGATAGGCACAGATACGCAGTATTTT

clone_size: few
j_call: TRBJ1-5
d_call: .
v_call: TRBV20-1
cdr3_aa: CSASVYLFSNQPQHF
cdr3_nt: TGCAGTGCTAGTGTGTACCTCTTTAGCAATCAGCCCCAGCATTTT

clone_size: many
j_call: TRBJ1-1
d_call: TRBD1
v_call: TRBV29-1
cdr3_aa: CSGGQPNTEAFF
cdr3_nt: TGCAGCGGGGGACAGCCGAACACTGAAGCTTTCTTT

clone_size: many
j_call: TRBJ2-5
d_call: TRBD2
v_call: TRBV12-3/TRBV12-4
cdr3_aa: CASSLSGLAGGRRQETQYF
cdr3_nt: TGTGCCAGCAGTCTTAGTGGACTAGCGGGAGGAAGGCGGCAAGAGACCCAGTACTTC

clone_size: many
j_call: TRBJ2-1
d_call: .
v_call: TRBV18
cdr3_aa: CASSLAQGNSDEQFF
cdr3_nt: TGTGCCAGCTCACTGGCACAAGGGAACTCGGATGAGCAGTTCTTC

clone_size: many
j_call: TRBJ2-6
d_call: .
v_call: TRBV12-3/TRBV12-4
cdr3_aa: CASTGKNNRHSGANVLTF
cdr3_nt: TGTGCCAGCACCGGAAAAAACAATCGCCATTCTGGGGCCAACGTCCTGACTTTC

clone_size: .
j_call: TRBJ1-6
d_call: .
v_call: TRBV28
cdr3_aa: CASSLWTDNSPLHF
cdr3_nt: TGTGCCAGCAGTTTATGGACAGATAATTCACCCCTCCACTTT

clone_size: few
j_call: TRBJ2-1
d_call: .
v_call: TRBV4-1
cdr3_aa: CASSQDLPVEQFF
cdr3_nt: TGCGCCAGCAGCCAAGATCTACCGGTTGAGCAGTTCTTC

clone_size: .
j_call: TRBJ1-1
d_call: .
v_call: TRBV27
cdr3_aa: CASSFGGVTEAFF
cdr3_nt: TGTGCCAGCAGTTTTGGGGGAGTTACTGAAGCTTTCTTT

clone_size: .
j_call: TRBJ2-7
d_call: .
v_call: TRBV28
cdr3_aa: CASSPSGTLEQYF
cdr3_nt: TGTGCCAGCAGTCCATCAGGGACCCTCGAGCAGTACTTC

clone_size: many
j_call: TRBJ1-1
d_call: .
v_call: TRBV6-6
cdr3_aa: CASSYSGVNTEAFF
cdr3_nt: TGTGCCAGCAGTTACTCAGGAGTGAACACTGAAGCTTTCTTT

clone_size: many
j_call: TRBJ2-7
d_call: TRBD2
v_call: TRBV7-8
cdr3_aa: CASSSTSGAIYEQYF
cdr3_nt: TGTGCCAGCAGCTCGACTAGCGGGGCAATCTACGAGCAGTACTTC

clone_size: .
j_call: TRBJ2-3
d_call: TRBD2
v_call: TRBV4-3
cdr3_aa: CASSSRTSGKADTQYF
cdr3_nt: TGCGCCAGCAGCTCCCGGACTAGCGGGAAGGCAGATACGCAGTATTTT

clone_size: few
j_call: TRBJ2-2
d_call: TRBD2
v_call: TRBV14
cdr3_aa: CASSHEAGTGELFF
cdr3_nt: TGTGCCAGCAGCCATGAAGCGGGAACCGGGGAGCTGTTTTTT

clone_size: many
j_call: TRBJ1-5
d_call: TRBD1
v_call: TRBV3-1
cdr3_aa: CASSQAGQNQPQHF
cdr3_nt: TGTGCCAGCAGCCAAGCGGGACAGAATCAGCCCCAGCATTTT